The sequence of this T cell receptor (beta chain) was determined in a study of control samples from healthy donors and cancer patients. Trimming took 0 bases from V and 3 from J, leaving 12 bases between them. The CDR3 extends over 15 amino acids. The germline V gene encodes CDR1 LGHNA and CDR2 YNFKEQ. Assay used: immunoSEQ multiplex PCR; TCRdb lists only in-frame clones, some missing. In the table there are 15,000 to 18,000 clones, 75% to 90% of which are singletons. Sequencing input: PBMCs. The TCR comes from a woman in her 70s with colorectal cancer. This chain connects TRBV4-2 to TRBJ2-7; D is possibly TRBD2 (6 bases). CDR3 sequence: CASSQDVLAGYEQYF. CDR3 nucleotides: TGTGCCAGCAGCCAAGATGTACTAGCCGGCTACGAGCAGTACTTC.